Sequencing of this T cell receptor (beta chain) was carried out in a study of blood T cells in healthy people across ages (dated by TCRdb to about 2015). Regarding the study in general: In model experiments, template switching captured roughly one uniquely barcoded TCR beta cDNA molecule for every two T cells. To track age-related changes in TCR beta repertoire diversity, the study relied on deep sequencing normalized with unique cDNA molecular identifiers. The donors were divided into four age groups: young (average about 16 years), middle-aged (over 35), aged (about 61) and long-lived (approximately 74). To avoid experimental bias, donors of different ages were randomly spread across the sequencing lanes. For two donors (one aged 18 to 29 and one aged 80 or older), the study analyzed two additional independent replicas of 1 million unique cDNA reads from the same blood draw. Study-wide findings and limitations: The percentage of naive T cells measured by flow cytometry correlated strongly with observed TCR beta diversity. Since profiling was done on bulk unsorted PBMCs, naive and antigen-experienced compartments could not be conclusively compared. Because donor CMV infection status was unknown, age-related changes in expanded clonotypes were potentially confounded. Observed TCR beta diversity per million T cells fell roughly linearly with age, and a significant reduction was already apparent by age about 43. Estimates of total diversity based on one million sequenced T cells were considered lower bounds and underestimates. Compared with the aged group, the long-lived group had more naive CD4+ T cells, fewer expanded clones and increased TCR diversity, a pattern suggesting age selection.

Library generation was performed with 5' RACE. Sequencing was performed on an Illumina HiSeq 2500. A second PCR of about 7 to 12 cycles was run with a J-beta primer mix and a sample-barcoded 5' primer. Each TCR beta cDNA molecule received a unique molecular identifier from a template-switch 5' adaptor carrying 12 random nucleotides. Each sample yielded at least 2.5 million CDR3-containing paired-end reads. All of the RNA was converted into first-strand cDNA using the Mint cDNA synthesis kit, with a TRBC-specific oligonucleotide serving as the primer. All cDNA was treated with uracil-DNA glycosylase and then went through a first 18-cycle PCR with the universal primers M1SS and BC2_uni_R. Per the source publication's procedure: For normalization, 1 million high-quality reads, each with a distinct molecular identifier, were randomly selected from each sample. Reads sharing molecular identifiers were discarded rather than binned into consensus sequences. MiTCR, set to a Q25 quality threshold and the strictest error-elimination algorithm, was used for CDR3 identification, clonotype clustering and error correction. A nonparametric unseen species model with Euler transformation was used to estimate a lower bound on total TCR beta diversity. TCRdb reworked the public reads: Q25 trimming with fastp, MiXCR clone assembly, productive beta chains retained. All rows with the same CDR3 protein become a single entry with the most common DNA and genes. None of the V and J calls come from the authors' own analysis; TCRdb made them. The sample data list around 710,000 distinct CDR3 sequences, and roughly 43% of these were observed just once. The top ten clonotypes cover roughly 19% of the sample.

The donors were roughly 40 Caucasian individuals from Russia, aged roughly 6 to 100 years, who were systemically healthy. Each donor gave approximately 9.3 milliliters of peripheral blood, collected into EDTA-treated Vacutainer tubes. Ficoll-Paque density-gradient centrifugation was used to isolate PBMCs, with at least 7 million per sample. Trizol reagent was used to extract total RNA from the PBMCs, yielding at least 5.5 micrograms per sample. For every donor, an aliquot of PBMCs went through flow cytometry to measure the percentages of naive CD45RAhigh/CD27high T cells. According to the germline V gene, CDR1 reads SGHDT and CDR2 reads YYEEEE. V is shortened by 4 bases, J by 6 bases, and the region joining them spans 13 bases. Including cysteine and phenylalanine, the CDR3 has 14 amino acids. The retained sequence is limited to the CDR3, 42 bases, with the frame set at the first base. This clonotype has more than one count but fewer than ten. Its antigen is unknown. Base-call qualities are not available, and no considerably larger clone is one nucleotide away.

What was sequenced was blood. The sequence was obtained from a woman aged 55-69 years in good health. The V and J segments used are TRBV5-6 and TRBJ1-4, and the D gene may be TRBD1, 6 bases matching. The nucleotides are TGTGCCAGCAGCCGCAGGGGCTTTGATGAAAAACTGTTTTTT. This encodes CASSRRGFDEKLFF.